This T cell receptor (beta chain) was retrieved from a study of beta chain features in type 1 diabetes. About the study: The study examined around 99,000,000 sorted cells across all samples.

As to this clone: The antigen remains undetermined.

This CDR3 is 14 amino acids long. The V and J ends lost 7 bases and 3 bases respectively, with 15 bases between them. The germline V gene has CDR1 LNHDA and CDR2 SQIVND (reference sequence). Overall study results and limits: Healthy donors had naive, central memory and Treg TCRB repertoires that appeared less similar than those seen among patients. TCRB CDR3 length was moderately but significantly reduced in all four CD4+ subsets of Type 1 diabetes patients. Cells with high TCR expression could be over-represented by cDNA sequencing.

The study reverse transcribed the entire isolated RNA, so it sequenced expressed TCRB transcripts. Repertoires were generated with immunoSEQ multiplex PCR, while TCRdb's copy carries only in-frame clones and drops some. The table lists roughly 700,000 clones, around an eighth of them singletons, with 0.022% in the top ten. Over 95% purity was reached by all sorted populations. The sequencing input was naive CD4+ T cells from blood. This sequence was found in a man younger than 30 with type 1 diabetes. The V call is TRBV19, the J call TRBJ1-2; possible D gene TRBD1, 6 bases. CDR3 sequence reads: CASTQGKADYGYTF. The CDR3, as DNA: TGTGCCAGTACCCAGGGGAAGGCCGACTATGGCTACACCTTC.